One and the same sample provided the 3 T cell receptor beta chains below, sequenced in a study of T cell responses to AZD1222 COVID-19 vaccine. Profiling relied on immunoSEQ multiplex PCR, and the TCRdb table lists in-frame clones only, not all of them. This table has about 120,000 clones, around 83% appearing once. Sample: peripheral blood, taken 28 days after the second AZD1222 dose. The receptors come from an adult who received the AZD1222 COVID-19 vaccine.

This chain uses TRBV6-4 with TRBJ2-3; no reliable D call. The CDR3 runs to 13 residues. Germline CDR1 reads MRHNA; CDR2 reads SNTAGT. Trimming stripped 6 bases from V and 2 bases from J, with 9 bases between. CDR3 nucleotide sequence: TGTGCCAGCAGCCCGGAGCCCACAGATACGCAGTATTTT. It translates to CASSPEPTDTQYF.

This clone showed up just a few times. The V gene is TRBV7-9, the J gene TRBJ2-1, with 7 positions matching TRBD1. From germline, CDR1 is SEHNR and CDR2 FQNEAQ (reference sequence). The J segment lost 3 bases and the V segment lost 5 bases, leaving 10 bases of the junction unmatched. The CDR3 runs to 16 residues. The CDR3 coding sequence is TGTGCCAGCAGCCATAGTCCCGGGGACAGCTACAATGAGCAGTTCTTC. It codes for CASSHSPGDSYNEQFF.

This clone was observed a handful of times. This sequence joins TRBV30 and TRBJ1-6; D is possibly TRBD1 (5 bases). This CDR3 spans 13 amino acids. The germline gives CDR1 GTSNPN, CDR2 SVGIG (reference sequence). Trimming cost V 4 bases and J 5 bases, with 9 bases left between them. The CDR3 DNA reads TGTGCCTGGACGGCGGGGGATAATTCACCCCTCCACTTT. As protein: CAWTAGDNSPLHF.